Following are 27 T cell receptor beta chains from one sample sequenced in a study of blood T cell repertoires in COVID-19. Measured with immunoSEQ multiplex PCR; TCRdb has only the in-frame clones, and not every one. The sample has 160,000 or so clones; around three quarters are singletons. The material sequenced was peripheral blood. Every receptor here comes from an older man with active or convalescent COVID-19.

The CDR3 here is CASSPTVSRNTEAFF. The CDR3 DNA follows: TGCGCCAGCAGCCCGACAGTGTCCCGGAACACTGAAGCTTTCTTT. The V gene is TRBV5-1, the J gene TRBJ1-1, with D possibly being TRBD1 (5 bases). The CDR3 sequence is 15 residues long. Germline V lookup: CDR1 SGHRS, CDR2 YFSETQ. Trimming stripped 4 bases from V and 1 base from J, with 14 bases between. Full variable domain (remainder filled in from reference TRBV5-1 and TRBJ1-1): KAGVTQTPRYLIKTRGQQVTLSCSPISGHRSVSWYQQTPGQGLQFLFEYFSETQRNKGNFPGRFSGRQFSNSRSEMNVSTLELGDSALYLCASSPTVSRNTEAFFGQGTRLTVV.

This clone appeared many times. The CDR3 region has the DNA TGCGCCAGCAGCCCAGGCGATGGGGAGACCCAGTACTTC. The encoded protein is CASSPGDGETQYF. The chain joins TRBV5-1 to TRBJ2-5; D not resolved. This CDR3 region has 13 residues. Trimming took off 4 bases at V and 5 bases at J, with 12 bases between the two ends. Looked up from germline, CDR1 is SGHRS and CDR2 is YFSETQ.

This clone was detected only a few times. The gene calls are TRBV6-5 and TRBJ1-3; D perhaps matches TRBD1 (6 bases). V lost 8 bases and J lost 0, with 14 bases in between. CDR1 is MNHEY and CDR2 is SVGAGI in the germline V gene. The CDR3 has 15 residues. CDR3 protein: CASPPEQGSGNTIYF. The CDR3 region has the DNA TGTGCCAGCCCCCCTGAACAGGGCTCTGGAAACACCATATATTTT.

The chain has TRBV18 and TRBJ1-5; 8 nucleotides agree with TRBD1. The CDR3 covers 15 residues. V shed 0 bases and J 5 bases; nucleotides not matched to a gene: 3. The germline CDR1 and CDR2 sequences are KGHSH and LQKENI. The CDR3 is CASSPPGQGHQPQHF. DNA of the CDR3: TGTGCCAGCTCACCACCCGGACAGGGCCATCAGCCCCAGCATTTT.

The rearrangement links TRBV9 to TRBJ2-3, with TRBD2 matching over 8 bases. CDR1 and CDR2 from the germline V gene are SGDLS and YYNGEE. This CDR3 comprises 15 residues. The V segment lost 2 bases and the J segment 5 bases; nucleotides outside the gene matches: 7. The CDR3 region is CASSVKAGVRDTQYF. For the CDR3, the DNA is TGTGCCAGCAGCGTGAAAGCGGGGGTAAGAGATACGCAGTATTTT.

This sequence joins TRBV5-4 and TRBJ2-3; 7 bases map to TRBD1. V lost 4 bases and J lost 0; bases outside the gene matches: 5. The V gene's germline CDR1 is SGHNT and CDR2 YYREEE (reference sequence). The CDR3 sequence is 15 residues long. This CDR3 is CASSRQGASTDTQYF. As DNA, the CDR3 is TGTGCCAGCAGCCGACAGGGAGCTAGCACAGATACGCAGTATTTT.

V gene TRBV10-3 combines with J gene TRBJ2-2; weak D call: TRBD2 (6 bases). The CDR3 is 17 amino acids. The germline CDR1 and CDR2 sequences are ENHRY and SYGVKD. V lost 0 bases and J 4 bases, leaving 15 bases between the germline ends. Here the CDR3 DNA reads TGTGCCATCAGTGAGTCGACGGGGCTAGCGACCACCGGGGAGCTGTTTTTT. It codes for CAISESTGLATTGELFF.

This sequence joins TRBV19 and TRBJ2-1; TRBD1 might be the D (6 bases). V was clipped by 4 bases and J by 7 bases, with 11 bases between them. The CDR3 has 13 residues. In germline, CDR1 is LNHDA, CDR2 SQIVND (reference sequence). This CDR3 is CASSTGQLNEQFF. Here the CDR3 DNA reads TGTGCCAGTAGTACGGGACAACTAAATGAGCAGTTCTTC.

V usage is TRBV7-9 and J usage is TRBJ2-3, with TRBD2 identical over 9 bases. Germline lookup yields CDR1 SEHNR and CDR2 FQNEAQ (reference sequence). This CDR3 has 15 residues. Trimming at V came to 5 bases and at J to 2 bases, leaving 5 bases not matched to a gene. CDR3 nucleotides: TGTGCCAGCAGCCCCCGACTAGCGGTCACAGATACGCAGTATTTT. Translation gives CASSPRLAVTDTQYF.

The rearrangement joins TRBV19 to TRBJ2-1, with 9 bases matching TRBD2. Trimming took 3 bases from V and 0 from J; bases not matched to a gene: 6. This CDR3 has 17 amino acids. Germline V gives CDR1 LNHDA, CDR2 SQIVND (reference sequence). This chain's CDR3 is CASSMRPSGASYNEQFF. The DNA for the CDR3 is TGTGCCAGTAGTATGCGGCCTAGCGGGGCCTCCTACAATGAGCAGTTCTTC.

The J gene is TRBJ1-5, the V gene TRBV5-8; TRBD1 agrees at 7 bases. The germline CDR1 and CDR2 sequences are SGHTS and YDEGEE. CDR3 size: 16 residues. With 4 bases clipped from V and 6 bases from J, the junction kept 13 bases outside the gene matches. As DNA, the CDR3 is TGTGCCAGCAGCCCCGTAGGTGACAGGGCGATTCAGCCCCAGCATTTT. Encoded protein: CASSPVGDRAIQPQHF.

The V gene is TRBV2, the J gene TRBJ2-3; 7 nucleotides agree with TRBD1. Germline V gene lookup returns CDR1 SNHLY and CDR2 FYNNEI. This CDR3 spans 14 amino acids. The V segment lost 5 bases and the J segment 1 base; nucleotides outside the gene matches: 3. The chain's CDR3 is CASSTGQGTDTQYF. CDR3 nucleotides: TGTGCCAGCAGTACAGGACAGGGCACAGATACGCAGTATTTT.

This clone was seen only once. The chain links TRBV7-9 to TRBJ2-7, with TRBD1 identical over 7 bases. V was clipped by 5 bases and J by 0 bases; unmatched bases: 7. The CDR3 has 15 amino acids. Germline V gene data show CDR1 as SEHNR and CDR2 as FQNEAQ (reference sequence). CDR3 loop: CASSALTGSSYEQYF. The CDR3 DNA is TGTGCCAGCAGCGCCCTGACAGGGAGCTCCTACGAGCAGTACTTC. Using reference TRBV7-9 and TRBJ2-7 for the parts outside the CDR3, the full variable domain is DTGVSQNPRHKITKRGQNVTFRCDPISEHNRLYWYRQTLGQGPEFLTYFQNEAQLEKSRLLSDRFSAERPKGSFSTLEIQRTEQGDSAMYLCASSALTGSSYEQYFGPGTRLTVT.

This rearrangement joins TRBV7-9 to TRBJ2-5, with 10 positions matching TRBD2. V lost 2 bases, J lost 3 bases, and 6 bases stayed unmatched. Per the germline V gene, CDR1 is SEHNR and CDR2 is FQNEAQ (reference sequence). This CDR3 comprises 16 residues. For the CDR3, the DNA is TGTGCCAGCAGCTTAAGCCTAGCGGGAGTTAAAGAGACCCAGTACTTC. It codes for CASSLSLAGVKETQYF.

J is TRBJ2-1 and V is TRBV6-1; D is possibly TRBD1 (6 bases). The V gene's germline CDR1 is MNHNS and CDR2 SASEGT. Trimming shortened V by 2 bases and J by 1 base, and 15 bases separated the two germline ends. CDR3 length: 17 amino acids. This CDR3 is CASSERTARDSYNEQFF. In nucleotides, the CDR3 is TGTGCCAGCAGTGAACGGACAGCCCGAGATTCCTACAATGAGCAGTTCTTC.

This clone showed up just once. V gene TRBV6-6 combines with J gene TRBJ2-7; D is ambiguous. The germline gives CDR1 MNHNY, CDR2 SVGAGI (reference sequence). This CDR3 contains 12 residues. V shed 5 bases and J shed 1 base, with 6 bases lying between them. CDR3 DNA sequence: TGTGCCAGCAGTCCGAGTTCCTACGAGCAGTACTTC. It encodes CASSPSSYEQYF.

The chain couples TRBV3-1 (or the pseudogene TRBV3-2) to TRBJ2-5; 10 bases align to TRBD2. V trimming: 3 bases; J trimming: 8 bases; junction bases outside the gene matches: 9. Germline-derived CDR1 and CDR2 are LGHDT and YNNKEL (reference sequence). The CDR3 covers 15 residues. The DNA for the CDR3 is TGTGCCAGCAGCCACGGAGGACTAGCGGAACGAACCCAGTACTTC. Translating it yields CASSHGGLAERTQYF.

This clone has just a few counts. The rearrangement uses TRBV7-2 and TRBJ2-7, with 7 bases fitting TRBD2. Germline trimming cut 0 bases from V and 5 bases from J; bases unmatched to any gene: 7. This CDR3 contains 15 residues. The germline CDR1 and CDR2 sequences are SGHTA and FQGNSA. CDR3 loop: CASSLAWTSAHEQYF. Written as DNA, the CDR3 is TGTGCCAGCAGCTTAGCTTGGACTAGTGCCCACGAGCAGTACTTC.

The chain couples TRBV5-1 to TRBJ1-2; TRBD1 is a possible D gene (6 bases). The CDR3 consists of 13 residues. The V end lost 4 bases, the J end lost 3 bases, and 10 bases lay between the germline ends. Per the germline V gene, CDR1 is SGHRS and CDR2 is YFSETQ. The CDR3 coding sequence is TGCGCCAGCAGCGGATCAGGGGACTATGGCTACACCTTC. It yields the protein CASSGSGDYGYTF.

The V call is TRBV12-3 or TRBV12-4, the J call TRBJ1-2; D is ambiguous. The CDR3 contains 12 residues. V lost 3 bases and J 7 bases, leaving 9 bases between the germline ends. The CDR3 sequence is CASSFGESGYTF. The CDR3 DNA is TGTGCCAGCAGTTTTGGTGAGAGTGGCTACACCTTC.

This rearrangement joins TRBV5-1 to TRBJ1-2; D is undetermined. V shed 0 bases and J shed 2 bases, with 5 bases lying between them. CDR3 size: 13 residues. In germline, CDR1 is SGHRS, CDR2 YFSETQ. The CDR3 DNA is TGCGCCAGCAGCTTGGGTCAGAACTATGGCTACACCTTC. Protein: CASSLGQNYGYTF.

The CDR3 region has the DNA TGTGCCAGCAGTGGGACTAGCGGGGACAATGAGCAGTTCTTC. It encodes CASSGTSGDNEQFF. This chain links TRBV3-1 (or the pseudogene TRBV3-2) with TRBJ2-1; 13 bases map to TRBD2. Trimming took 6 bases from V and 5 from J; bases not matched to a gene: 1. The CDR3 covers 14 residues. Per germline, CDR1 LGHDT and CDR2 YNNKEL (reference sequence).

J is TRBJ2-7 and V is TRBV6-6, with 8 positions matching TRBD2. The CDR3 consists of 15 residues. The V and J ends lost 6 bases and 5 bases, in that order; junction bases with no gene match: 12. The germline V gene has CDR1 MNHNY and CDR2 SVGAGI (reference sequence). In DNA form, the CDR3 reads TGTGCCAGCAGCCTCAGGGGACTAGGAGACGACGAGCAGTACTTC. Translated: CASSLRGLGDDEQYF.

J is TRBJ2-4 and V is TRBV14, with a tentative D call TRBD2 (5 bases). CDR1 is SGHDN and CDR2 is FVKESK in the germline V gene. V dropped 8 bases and J dropped 2 bases, with 13 bases sitting between them. CDR3 length equals 14 residues. For the CDR3, the DNA is TGTGCCAGCGCCTTCGGGGTGACCAAAAACATTCAGTACTTC. Its translation: CASAFGVTKNIQYF. Filled out from reference TRBV14 and TRBJ2-4, the complete variable domain reads EAGVTQFPSHSVIEKGQTVTLRCDPISGHDNLYWYRRVMGKEIKFLLHFVKESKQDESGMPNNRFLAERTGGTYSTLKVQPAELEDSGVYFCASAFGVTKNIQYFGAGTRLSVL.

This chain links TRBV5-1 with TRBJ1-3, with 9 bases lining up with TRBD1. V gave up 2 bases and J gave up 0 bases; unmatched junction bases: 6. The CDR3 runs 17 residues. Germline loops: CDR1 SGHRS, CDR2 YFSETQ. DNA for the CDR3: TGCGCCAGCAGCTTAGACAGGGGGACCAGCTCTGGAAACACCATATATTTT. Residues: CASSLDRGTSSGNTIYF.

The V and J genes are TRBV5-1 and TRBJ1-2; 8 positions agree with TRBD1. This CDR3 is built from 16 residues. The V and J ends lost 0 bases and 4 bases, in that order; junction bases with no gene match: 8. The germline gives CDR1 SGHRS, CDR2 YFSETQ. The CDR3 DNA reads TGCGCCAGCAGCTTGGCGCCGGGACAGGCGATCTATGGCTACACCTTC. Residues: CASSLAPGQAIYGYTF.

The chain combines TRBV29-1 with TRBJ1-1; possible D gene TRBD1, 5 bases. V was pared by 2 bases and J by 3 bases, with 13 bases between. Germline loops: CDR1 SQVTM, CDR2 ANQGSEA. The CDR3 extends over 14 amino acids. CDR3 sequence reads: CSVEMDGTYTEAFF. The CDR3 DNA follows: TGCAGCGTTGAAATGGACGGGACTTACACTGAAGCTTTCTTT.